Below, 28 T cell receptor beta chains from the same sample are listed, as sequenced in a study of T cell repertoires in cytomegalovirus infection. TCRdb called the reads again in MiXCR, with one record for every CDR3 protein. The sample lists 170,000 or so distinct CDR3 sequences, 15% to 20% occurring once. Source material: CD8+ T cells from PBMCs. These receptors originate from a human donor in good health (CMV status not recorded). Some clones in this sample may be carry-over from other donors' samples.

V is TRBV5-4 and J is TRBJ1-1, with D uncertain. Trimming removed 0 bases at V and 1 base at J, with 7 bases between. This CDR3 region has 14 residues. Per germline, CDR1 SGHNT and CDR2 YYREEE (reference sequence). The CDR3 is CASSLGYGNTEAFF. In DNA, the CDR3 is TGTGCCAGCAGCTTGGGATACGGGAACACTGAAGCTTTCTTT.

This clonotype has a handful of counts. As DNA, the CDR3 is TGTGCCAGCAAGATCAAGGACTCCTCTGGAAACACCATATATTTT. It yields the protein CASKIKDSSGNTIYF. This chain joins TRBV7-2 and TRBJ1-3; no definite D call. Germline lookup yields CDR1 SGHTA and CDR2 FQGNSA. The ends were cut back, 7 bases at V and 0 bases at J, with 13 bases in the middle. CDR3 size: 15 residues.

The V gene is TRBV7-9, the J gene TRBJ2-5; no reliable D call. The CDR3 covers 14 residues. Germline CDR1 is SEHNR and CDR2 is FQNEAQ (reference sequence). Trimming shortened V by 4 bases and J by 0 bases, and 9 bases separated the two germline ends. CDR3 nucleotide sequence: TGTGCCAGCAGCTCCGAAGCAGACCAAGAGACCCAGTACTTC. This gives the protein CASSSEADQETQYF.

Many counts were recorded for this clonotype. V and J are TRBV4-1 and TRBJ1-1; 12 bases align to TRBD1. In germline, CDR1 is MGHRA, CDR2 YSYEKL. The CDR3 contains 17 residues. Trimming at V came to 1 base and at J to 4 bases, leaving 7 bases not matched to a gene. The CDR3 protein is CASSQAGTGGGGTEAFF. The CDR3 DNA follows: TGCGCCAGCAGCCAAGCCGGGACAGGGGGCGGCGGCACTGAAGCTTTCTTT.

As DNA, the CDR3 is TGTGCCAGCAGCGTCAAGGGGACTGAAGCTTTCTTT. It yields the protein CASSVKGTEAFF. The chain joins TRBV6-5 to TRBJ1-1, with D perhaps matching TRBD1 (5 bases). The germline gives CDR1 MNHEY, CDR2 SVGAGI. The CDR3 contains 12 residues. V was trimmed by 6 bases and J by 5 bases, leaving 10 bases between them.

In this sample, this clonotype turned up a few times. CDR3 in DNA: TGTGCCAGCACGGGGACAGGGGGCGCATCGAGGTACTTC. It encodes CASTGTGGASRYF. The genes are TRBV6-6 and TRBJ2-7; 12 nucleotides align to TRBD1. In germline, CDR1 is MNHNY, CDR2 SVGAGI (reference sequence). V shed 7 bases and J 12 bases; nucleotides not matched to a gene: 10. The CDR3 has 13 amino acids.

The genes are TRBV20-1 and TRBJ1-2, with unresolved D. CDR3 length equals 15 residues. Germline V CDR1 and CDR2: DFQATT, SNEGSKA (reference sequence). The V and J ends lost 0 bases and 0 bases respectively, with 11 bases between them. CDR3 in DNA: TGCAGTGCTAGAGATCGAGACACCGCTAACTATGGCTACACCTTC. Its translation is CSARDRDTANYGYTF.

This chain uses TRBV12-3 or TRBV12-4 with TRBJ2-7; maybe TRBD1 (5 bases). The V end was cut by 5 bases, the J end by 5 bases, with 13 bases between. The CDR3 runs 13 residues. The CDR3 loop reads CASSPQGVNEQYF. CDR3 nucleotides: TGTGCCAGCAGTCCCCAGGGTGTGAACGAGCAGTACTTC.

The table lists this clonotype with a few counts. The CDR3 reads CASSLDGGTDTQYF. CDR3 in DNA: TGCGCCAGCAGCTTGGACGGGGGCACAGATACGCAGTATTTT. V usage is TRBV5-1 and J usage is TRBJ2-3, with a weak D call TRBD2 (5 bases). This CDR3 spans 14 amino acids. Trimming pared 0 bases from V and 1 base from J, leaving 6 bases between. Germline CDR1 is SGHRS and CDR2 is YFSETQ.

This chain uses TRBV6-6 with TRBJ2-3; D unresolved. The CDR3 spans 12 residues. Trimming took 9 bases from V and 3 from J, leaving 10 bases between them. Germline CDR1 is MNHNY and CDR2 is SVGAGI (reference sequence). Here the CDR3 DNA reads TGTGCCAGTATCAGCCGTACAGATACGCAGTATTTT. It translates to CASISRTDTQYF.

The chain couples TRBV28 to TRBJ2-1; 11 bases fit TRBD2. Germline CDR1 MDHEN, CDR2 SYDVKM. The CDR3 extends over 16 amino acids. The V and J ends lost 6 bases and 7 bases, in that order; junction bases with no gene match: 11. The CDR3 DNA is TGTGCCAGCAGAACCCTTAGCGGGGGGGCGTGGAATGAGCAGTTCTTC. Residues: CASRTLSGGAWNEQFF.

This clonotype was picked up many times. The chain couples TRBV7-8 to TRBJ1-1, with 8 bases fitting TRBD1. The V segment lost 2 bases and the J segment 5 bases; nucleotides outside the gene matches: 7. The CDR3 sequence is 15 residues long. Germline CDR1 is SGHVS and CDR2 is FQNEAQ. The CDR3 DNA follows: TGTGCCAGCAGCTTACTACGGACAGGGCGGACTGAAGCTTTCTTT. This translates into CASSLLRTGRTEAFF.

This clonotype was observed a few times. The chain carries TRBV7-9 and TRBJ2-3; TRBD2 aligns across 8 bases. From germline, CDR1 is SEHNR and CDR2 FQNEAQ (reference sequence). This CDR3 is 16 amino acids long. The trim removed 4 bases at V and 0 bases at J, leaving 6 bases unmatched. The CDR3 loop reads CASSSQTSVSTDTQYF. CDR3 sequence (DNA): TGTGCCAGCAGCTCCCAGACTAGCGTAAGCACAGATACGCAGTATTTT. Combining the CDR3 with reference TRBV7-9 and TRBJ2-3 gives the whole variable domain DTGVSQNPRHKITKRGQNVTFRCDPISEHNRLYWYRQTLGQGPEFLTYFQNEAQLEKSRLLSDRFSAERPKGSFSTLEIQRTEQGDSAMYLCASSSQTSVSTDTQYFGPGTRLTVL.

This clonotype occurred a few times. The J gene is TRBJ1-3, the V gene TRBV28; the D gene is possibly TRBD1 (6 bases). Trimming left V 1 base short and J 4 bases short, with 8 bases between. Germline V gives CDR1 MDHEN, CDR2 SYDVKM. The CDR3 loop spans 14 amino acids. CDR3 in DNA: TGTGCCAGCAGTTTATCAGGGGCCGGAAACACCATATATTTT. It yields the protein CASSLSGAGNTIYF.

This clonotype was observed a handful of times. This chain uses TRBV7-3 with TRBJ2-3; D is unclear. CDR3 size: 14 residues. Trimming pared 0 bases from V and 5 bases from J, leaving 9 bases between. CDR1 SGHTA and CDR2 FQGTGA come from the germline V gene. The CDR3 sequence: CASSLTSSRDTQYF. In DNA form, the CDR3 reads TGTGCCAGCAGCTTAACCTCCTCGAGAGATACGCAGTATTTT.

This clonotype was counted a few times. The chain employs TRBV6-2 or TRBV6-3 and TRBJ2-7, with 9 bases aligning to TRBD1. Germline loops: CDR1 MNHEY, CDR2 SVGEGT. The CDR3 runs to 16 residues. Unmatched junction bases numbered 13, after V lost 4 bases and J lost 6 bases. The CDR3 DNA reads TGTGCCAGCAGTTTCCCACCGGGACAGGGAGTTTCCGAGCAGTACTTC. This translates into CASSFPPGQGVSEQYF.

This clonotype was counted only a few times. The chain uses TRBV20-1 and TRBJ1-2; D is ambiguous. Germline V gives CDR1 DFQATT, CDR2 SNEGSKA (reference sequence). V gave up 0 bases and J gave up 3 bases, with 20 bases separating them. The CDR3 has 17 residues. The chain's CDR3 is CSARDKREARWDYGYTF. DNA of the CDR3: TGCAGTGCTAGAGATAAGCGAGAGGCCAGATGGGACTATGGCTACACCTTC.

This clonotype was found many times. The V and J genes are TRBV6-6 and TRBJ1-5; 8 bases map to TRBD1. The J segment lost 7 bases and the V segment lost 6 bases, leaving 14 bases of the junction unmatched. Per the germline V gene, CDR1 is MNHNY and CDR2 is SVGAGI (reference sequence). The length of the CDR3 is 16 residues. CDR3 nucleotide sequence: TGTGCCAGCAGCGGACAGGGCAGGGCATTCGAGCAGCCCCAGCATTTT. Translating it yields CASSGQGRAFEQPQHF.

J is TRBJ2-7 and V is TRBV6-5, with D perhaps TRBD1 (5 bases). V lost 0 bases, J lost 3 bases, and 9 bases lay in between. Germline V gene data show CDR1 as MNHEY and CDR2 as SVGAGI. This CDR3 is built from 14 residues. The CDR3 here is CASSYSPGHYEQYF. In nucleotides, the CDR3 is TGTGCCAGCAGTTACTCCCCAGGGCACTACGAGCAGTACTTC.

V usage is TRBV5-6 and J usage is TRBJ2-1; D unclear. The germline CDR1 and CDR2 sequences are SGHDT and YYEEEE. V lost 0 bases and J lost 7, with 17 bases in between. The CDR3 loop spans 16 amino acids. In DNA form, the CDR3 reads TGTGCCAGCAGCTTGGACATCCTTAGCCCTGGTAATGAGCAGTTCTTC. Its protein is CASSLDILSPGNEQFF. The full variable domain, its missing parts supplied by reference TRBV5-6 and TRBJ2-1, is DAGVTQSPTHLIKTRGQQVTLRCSPKSGHDTVSWYQQALGQGPQFIFQYYEEEERQRGNFPDRFSGHQFPNYSSELNVNALLLGDSALYLCASSLDILSPGNEQFFGPGTRLTVL.

CDR3 residues: CASSFVSGELFF. CDR3 coding DNA: TGTGCCAGCAGTTTCGTAAGCGGGGAGCTGTTTTTT. This chain uses TRBV12-3 or TRBV12-4 with TRBJ2-2; no reliable D call. The V and J ends lost 3 bases and 7 bases respectively, with 6 bases between them. The CDR3 length is 12 residues.

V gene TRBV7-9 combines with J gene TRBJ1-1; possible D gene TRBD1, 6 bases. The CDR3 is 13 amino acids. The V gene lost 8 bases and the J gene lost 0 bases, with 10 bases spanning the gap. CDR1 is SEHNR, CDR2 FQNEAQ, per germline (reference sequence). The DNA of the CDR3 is TGTGCCAGCTTGGGGGGCTTGAACACTGAAGCTTTCTTT. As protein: CASLGGLNTEAFF.

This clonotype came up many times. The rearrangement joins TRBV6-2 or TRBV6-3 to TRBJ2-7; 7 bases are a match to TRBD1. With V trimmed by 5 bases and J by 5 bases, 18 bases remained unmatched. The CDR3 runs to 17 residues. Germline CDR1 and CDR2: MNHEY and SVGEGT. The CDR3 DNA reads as TGTGCCAGCAGTATATACCGGATGGGACAGATATTCAACGAGCAGTACTTC. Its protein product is CASSIYRMGQIFNEQYF.

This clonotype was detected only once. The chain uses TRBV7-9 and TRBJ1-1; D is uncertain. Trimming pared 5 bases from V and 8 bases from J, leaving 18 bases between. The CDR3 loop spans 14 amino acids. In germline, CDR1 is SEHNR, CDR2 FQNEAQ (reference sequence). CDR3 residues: CASSPVSRGWEAFF. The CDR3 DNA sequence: TGTGCCAGCAGCCCAGTGAGCCGAGGCTGGGAAGCTTTCTTT.

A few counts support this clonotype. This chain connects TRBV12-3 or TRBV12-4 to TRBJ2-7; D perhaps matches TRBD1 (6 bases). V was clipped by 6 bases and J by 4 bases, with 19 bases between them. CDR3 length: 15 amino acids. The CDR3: CASRATGLYDYEQYF. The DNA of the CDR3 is TGTGCCAGCAGAGCGACAGGCCTCTACGATTACGAGCAGTACTTC.

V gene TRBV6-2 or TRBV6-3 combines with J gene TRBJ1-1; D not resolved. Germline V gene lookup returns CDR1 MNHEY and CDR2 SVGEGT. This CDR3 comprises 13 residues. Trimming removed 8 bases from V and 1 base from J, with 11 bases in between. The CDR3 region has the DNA TGTGCCAGCGCATTGACGTGGAACACTGAAGCTTTCTTT. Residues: CASALTWNTEAFF.

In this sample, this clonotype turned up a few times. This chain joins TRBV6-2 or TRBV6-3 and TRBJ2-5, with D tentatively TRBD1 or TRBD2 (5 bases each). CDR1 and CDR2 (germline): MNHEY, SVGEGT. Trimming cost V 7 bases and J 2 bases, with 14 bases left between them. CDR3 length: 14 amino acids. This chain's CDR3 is CASTKGRWQETQYF. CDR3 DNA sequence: TGTGCCAGCACTAAGGGACGGTGGCAAGAGACCCAGTACTTC.

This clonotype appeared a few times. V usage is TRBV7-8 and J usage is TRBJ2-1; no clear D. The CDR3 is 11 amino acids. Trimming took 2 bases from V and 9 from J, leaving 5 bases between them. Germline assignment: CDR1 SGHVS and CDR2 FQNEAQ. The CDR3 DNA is TGTGCCAGCAGCTTAACGTCTGAGCAGTTCTTC. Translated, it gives CASSLTSEQFF.